A single sample is the source of the 18 T cell receptor beta chains below, sequenced in a study of blood T cell repertoires in COVID-19. Clones were sequenced by immunoSEQ multiplex PCR, and TCRdb holds only the in-frame ones, with some missing. The data hold about 210,000 clones, with around 86% observed a single time. The source material was PBMCs or T cells enriched from blood (not recorded which). These receptors were taken from a man aged 25 to 45 in a cohort exposed to, infected with or recovered from COVID-19 (not recorded which).

The genes are TRBV7-9 and TRBJ2-2; no clear D gene. Per germline, CDR1 SEHNR and CDR2 FQNEAQ (reference sequence). CDR3 length: 15 residues. V was clipped by 3 bases and J by 4 bases, with 12 bases between them. CDR3 region: CASSLLLQSTGELFF. CDR3 coding DNA: TGTGCCAGCAGCTTGCTACTGCAATCCACCGGGGAGCTGTTTTTT.

This clone was picked up a small number of times. CDR3 protein: CASISSGQGMNEQFF. The CDR3 DNA is TGTGCCAGCATCTCAAGTGGACAGGGGATGAATGAGCAGTTCTTC. V is TRBV5-4 and J is TRBJ2-1; 9 bases are shared with TRBD1. The CDR3 covers 15 residues. The ends lost 6 bases at V and 7 bases at J; junction bases unmatched: 11. Per germline, CDR1 SGHNT and CDR2 YYREEE (reference sequence).

This rearrangement joins TRBV7-3 to TRBJ2-5, with 7 nucleotides matching TRBD1. The CDR3 extends over 14 amino acids. Trimming cost V 5 bases and J 3 bases; bases outside gene matches: 6. Germline V gives CDR1 SGHTA, CDR2 FQGTGA. In nucleotides, the CDR3 is TGTGCCAGCAGCCCAGGGGGACCCAAAGAGACCCAGTACTTC. Its translation is CASSPGGPKETQYF. Complete variable domain (other parts from reference TRBV7-3 and TRBJ2-5): GAGVSQTPSNKVTEKGKYVELRCDPISGHTALYWYRQSLGQGPEFLIYFQGTGAADDSGLPNDRFFAVRPEGSVSTLKIQRTERGDSAVYLCASSPGGPKETQYFGPGTRLLVL.

This chain links TRBV11-2 with TRBJ1-2, with D uncertain. Looked up from germline, CDR1 is SGHAT and CDR2 is FQNNGV. The length of the CDR3 is 13 residues. V was trimmed by 5 bases and J by 8 bases, leaving 15 bases between them. CDR3 sequence reads: CASSPNWGVGYTF. CDR3 DNA: TGTGCCAGCAGCCCTAACTGGGGAGTAGGCTACACCTTC.

The chain is built from TRBV28 and TRBJ2-6, with a possible D match to TRBD2 (5 bases). CDR3 length equals 15 residues. The V end lost 2 bases, the J end lost 1 base, and 6 bases lay between the germline ends. In germline, CDR1 is MDHEN, CDR2 SYDVKM. The CDR3 DNA reads TGTGCCAGCAGTTTAGGAGGATCTGGGGCCAACGTCCTGACTTTC. The encoded protein is CASSLGGSGANVLTF.

In this sample, this clone turned up once. The chain combines TRBV5-1 with TRBJ2-1; 10 positions agree with TRBD2. V shed 5 bases, J shed 3 bases, and the junction held 5 bases outside the gene matches. Germline-derived CDR1 and CDR2 are SGHRS and YFSETQ. This CDR3 is built from 15 residues. CDR3: CASSLAGGLYNEQFF. The CDR3 nucleotides read TGCGCCAGCAGTTTAGCGGGAGGTCTCTACAATGAGCAGTTCTTC.

The chain carries TRBV25-1 and TRBJ1-2; no reliable D call. This CDR3 is built from 11 residues. Germline V gene data show CDR1 as MGHDK and CDR2 as SYGVNS. The V end lost 4 bases, the J end lost 5 bases, and 5 bases lay between the germline ends. The CDR3 loop reads CASSAGYGYTF. In DNA form, the CDR3 reads TGTGCCAGCAGTGCCGGGTATGGCTACACCTTC.

This clone has more than one count but fewer than ten. The V gene is TRBV5-1, the J gene TRBJ1-1; the match to TRBD1 covers 7 bases. The CDR3 runs to 13 residues. From germline, CDR1 is SGHRS and CDR2 YFSETQ. V was pared by 4 bases and J by 6 bases, with 6 bases of the junction left unmatched. The CDR3 nucleotides read TGCGCCAGCAGCCGGGAACAGGGGTCTGAAGCTTTCTTT. This translates into CASSREQGSEAFF.

The chain recombines TRBV19 with TRBJ1-4, with D hard to call. The V gene's germline CDR1 is LNHDA and CDR2 SQIVND (reference sequence). V was trimmed by 4 bases and J by 0 bases, leaving 12 bases between them. The CDR3 totals 16 residues. The CDR3 DNA is TGTGCCAGTAGTACCATCAGAGGTGCAACTAATGAAAAACTGTTTTTT. Translating it yields CASSTIRGATNEKLFF.

The chain is built from TRBV7-9 and TRBJ1-4; D possibly corresponds to TRBD1 (5 bases). Looked up from germline, CDR1 is SEHNR and CDR2 is FQNEAQ (reference sequence). The ends were cut back, 7 bases at V and 0 bases at J, with 9 bases in the middle. The CDR3 covers 14 residues. CDR3 bases: TGTGCCAGCACCCCGGGGGCAACTAATGAAAAACTGTTTTTT. The encoded protein is CASTPGATNEKLFF.

V is TRBV20-1 and J is TRBJ1-6; perhaps TRBD1 as D (5 bases). The CDR3 contains 13 residues. Germline V lookup: CDR1 DFQATT, CDR2 SNEGSKA (reference sequence). Deletions cut 6 bases from V and 7 bases from J, with 13 bases between. This CDR3 reads CSASATANSPLHF. In DNA form, the CDR3 reads TGCAGTGCCAGTGCGACAGCCAATTCACCCCTCCACTTT.

This clone has only a few counts. V usage is TRBV2 and J usage is TRBJ2-7, with D unclear. Germline assignment: CDR1 SNHLY and CDR2 FYNNEI. The CDR3 has 11 residues. The V end was cut by 6 bases, the J end by 1 base, with 4 bases between. The CDR3 DNA reads as TGTGCCAGCAGCCAATCCTACGAGCAGTACTTC. This encodes CASSQSYEQYF.

J is TRBJ2-7 and V is TRBV7-8, with 8 nucleotides matching TRBD2. Germline assignment: CDR1 SGHVS and CDR2 FQNEAQ. The V gene end was trimmed by 5 bases and the J gene end by 1 base; junction bases not matched to a gene: 10. This CDR3 region has 16 residues. The CDR3 reads CASSTGGTINSYEQYF. CDR3 DNA: TGTGCCAGCAGCACGGGGGGGACTATAAATTCCTACGAGCAGTACTTC.

The rearrangement uses TRBV27 and TRBJ2-1, with D perhaps TRBD2 (5 bases). In germline, CDR1 is MNHEY, CDR2 SMNVEV (reference sequence). Trimming cost V 5 bases and J 10 bases, with 18 bases left between them. The CDR3 is 14 amino acids. The CDR3 is CASSTALALPEQFF. The CDR3 region has the DNA TGTGCCAGCAGTACAGCCCTAGCCCTGCCGGAGCAGTTCTTC.

V is TRBV12-3 or TRBV12-4 and J is TRBJ2-7; the match to TRBD1 covers 9 bases. CDR3 size: 13 residues. The junction had 7 bases not matched to a gene; V was cut back by 7 bases and J by 6 bases. This chain's CDR3 is CASKPGTGTEQYF. CDR3 sequence (DNA): TGTGCCAGCAAGCCCGGGACAGGGACCGAGCAGTACTTC.

About this clone: A junction end diverges from the germline sequence, so it may reflect a read error. V and J are TRBV5-4 and TRBJ2-7; 14 bases fit TRBD2. The CDR3 spans 12 residues. Germline CDR1 and CDR2: SGHNT and YYREEE (reference sequence). For the CDR3, the DNA is TGTGCCAGCAGCACGGGACTAGCGGGAGCGGTCTTC. This gives the protein CASSTGLAGAVF.

This clone has a single count. The chain carries TRBV5-4 and TRBJ2-1, with 13 positions matching TRBD2. Germline trimming cut 4 bases from V and 6 bases from J; bases unmatched to any gene: 7. Germline CDR1 SGHNT, CDR2 YYREEE (reference sequence). CDR3 length equals 16 residues. CDR3 DNA sequence: TGTGCCAGCAGCCCCCAACTAGCGGGAGGGGTCAATGAGCAGTTCTTC. This gives the protein CASSPQLAGGVNEQFF.

This chain uses TRBV6-1 with TRBJ1-3; 8 positions agree with TRBD1. V was pared by 1 base and J by 4 bases, with 3 bases of the junction left unmatched. This CDR3 contains 15 residues. Germline-derived CDR1 and CDR2 are MNHNS and SASEGT. The CDR3 region is CASSEGGTGGNTIYF. CDR3 DNA: TGTGCCAGCAGTGAAGGTGGGACAGGAGGAAACACCATATATTTT.